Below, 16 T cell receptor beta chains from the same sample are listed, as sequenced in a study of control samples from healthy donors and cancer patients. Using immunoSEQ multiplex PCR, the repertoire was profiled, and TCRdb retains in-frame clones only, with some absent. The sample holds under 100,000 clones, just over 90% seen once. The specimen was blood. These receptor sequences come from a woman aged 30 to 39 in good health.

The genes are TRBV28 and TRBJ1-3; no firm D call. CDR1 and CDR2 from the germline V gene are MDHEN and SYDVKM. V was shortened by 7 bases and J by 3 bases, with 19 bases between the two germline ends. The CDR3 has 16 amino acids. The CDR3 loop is CASISGGSIDGNTIYF. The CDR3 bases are TGTGCCAGCATAAGCGGAGGTAGTATTGATGGAAACACCATATATTTT.

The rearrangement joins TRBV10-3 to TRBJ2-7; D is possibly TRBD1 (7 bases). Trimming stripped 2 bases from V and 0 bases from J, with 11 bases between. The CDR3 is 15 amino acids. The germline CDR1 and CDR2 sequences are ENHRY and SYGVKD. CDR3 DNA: TGTGCCATCAGTGAGGCAGGGGGGTCCTCCTACGAGCAGTACTTC. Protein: CAISEAGGSSYEQYF.

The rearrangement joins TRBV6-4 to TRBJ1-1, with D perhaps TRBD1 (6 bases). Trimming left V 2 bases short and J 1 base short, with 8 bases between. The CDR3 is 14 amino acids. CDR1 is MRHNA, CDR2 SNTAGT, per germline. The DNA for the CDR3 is TGTGCCAGCAGTGACGTCAGGGGGAACACTGAAGCTTTCTTT. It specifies CASSDVRGNTEAFF.

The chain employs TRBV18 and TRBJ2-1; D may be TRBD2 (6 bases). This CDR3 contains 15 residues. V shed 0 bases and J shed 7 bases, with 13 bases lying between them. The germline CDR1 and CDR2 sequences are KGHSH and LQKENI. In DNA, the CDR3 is TGTGCCAGCTCACCACCACGGGACGGGAGTAATGAGCAGTTCTTC. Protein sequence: CASSPPRDGSNEQFF.

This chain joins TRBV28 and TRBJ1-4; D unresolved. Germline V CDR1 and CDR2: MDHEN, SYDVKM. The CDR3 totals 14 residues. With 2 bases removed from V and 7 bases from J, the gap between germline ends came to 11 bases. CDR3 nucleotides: TGTGCCAGCAGTTTAGTGGGGTTTGGTGAAAAACTGTTTTTT. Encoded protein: CASSLVGFGEKLFF. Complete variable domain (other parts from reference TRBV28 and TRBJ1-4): DVKVTQSSRYLVKRTGEKVFLECVQDMDHENMFWYRQDPGLGLRLIYFSYDVKMKEKGDIPEGYSVSREKKERFSLILESASTNQTSMYLCASSLVGFGEKLFFGSGTQLSVL.

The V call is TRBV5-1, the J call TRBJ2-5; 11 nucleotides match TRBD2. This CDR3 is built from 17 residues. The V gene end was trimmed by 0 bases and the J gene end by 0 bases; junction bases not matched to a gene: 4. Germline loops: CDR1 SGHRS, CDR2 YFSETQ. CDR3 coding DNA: TGCGCCAGCAGCTTGGTTCCGGGACTAGCGGACCAAGAGACCCAGTACTTC. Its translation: CASSLVPGLADQETQYF.

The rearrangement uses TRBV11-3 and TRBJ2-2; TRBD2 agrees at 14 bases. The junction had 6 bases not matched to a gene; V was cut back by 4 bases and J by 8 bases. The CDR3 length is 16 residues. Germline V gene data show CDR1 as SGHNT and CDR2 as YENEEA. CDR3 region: CASSSRLAGGLGELFF. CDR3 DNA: TGTGCCAGCAGCTCCCGACTAGCGGGAGGGTTGGGGGAGCTGTTTTTT.

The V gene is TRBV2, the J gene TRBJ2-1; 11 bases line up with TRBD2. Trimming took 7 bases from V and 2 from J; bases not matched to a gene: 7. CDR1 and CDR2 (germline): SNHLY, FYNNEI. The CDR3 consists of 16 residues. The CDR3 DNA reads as TGTGCCAGCATCCCTAGCGGGGGGAAGACCTACAATGAGCAGTTCTTC. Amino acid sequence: CASIPSGGKTYNEQFF.

The DNA for the CDR3 is TGTGCCAGTAGTATCGGGACAGGGGGCTACGAGCAGTACTTC. Protein: CASSIGTGGYEQYF. This chain uses TRBV19 with TRBJ2-7; 11 bases agree with TRBD1. Losses at the gene ends were 3 bases for V and 3 bases for J; bases not matched to a gene: 1. In germline, CDR1 is LNHDA, CDR2 SQIVND (reference sequence). The CDR3 is made up of 14 amino acids.

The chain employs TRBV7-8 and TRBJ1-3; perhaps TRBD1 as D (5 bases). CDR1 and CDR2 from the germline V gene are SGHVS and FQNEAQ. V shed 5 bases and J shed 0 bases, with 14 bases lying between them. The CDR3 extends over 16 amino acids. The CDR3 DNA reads TGTGCCAGCAGCCATATTTCAGGGAGCTCTGGAAACACCATATATTTT. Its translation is CASSHISGSSGNTIYF.

As DNA, the CDR3 is TGTGCCAGCAAGGGGGACACTGAAGCTTTCTTT. Translation gives CASKGDTEAFF. The rearrangement links TRBV2 to TRBJ1-1, with D possibly being TRBD1 (6 bases). There are 11 residues in the CDR3. The ends were cut back, 7 bases at V and 3 bases at J, with 6 bases in the middle. Germline V gene sequence: CDR1 SNHLY, CDR2 FYNNEI.

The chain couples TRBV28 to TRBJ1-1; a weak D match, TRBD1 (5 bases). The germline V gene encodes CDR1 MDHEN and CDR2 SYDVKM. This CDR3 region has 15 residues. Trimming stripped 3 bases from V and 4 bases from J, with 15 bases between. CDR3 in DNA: TGTGCCAGCAGTTTTATGGGGCAGGAAGGCACTGAAGCTTTCTTT. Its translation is CASSFMGQEGTEAFF.

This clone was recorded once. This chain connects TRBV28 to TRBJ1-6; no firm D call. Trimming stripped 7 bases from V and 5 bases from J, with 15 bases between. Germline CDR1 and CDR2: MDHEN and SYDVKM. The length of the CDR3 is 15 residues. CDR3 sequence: CASNLPGPHNSPLHF. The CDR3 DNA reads TGTGCCAGCAACCTACCGGGTCCACATAATTCACCCCTCCACTTT.

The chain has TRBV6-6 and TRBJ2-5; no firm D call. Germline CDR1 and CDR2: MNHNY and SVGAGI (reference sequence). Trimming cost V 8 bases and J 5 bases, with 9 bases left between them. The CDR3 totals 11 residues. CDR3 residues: CASGPRETQYF. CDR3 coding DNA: TGTGCCAGCGGCCCGAGGGAGACCCAGTACTTC.

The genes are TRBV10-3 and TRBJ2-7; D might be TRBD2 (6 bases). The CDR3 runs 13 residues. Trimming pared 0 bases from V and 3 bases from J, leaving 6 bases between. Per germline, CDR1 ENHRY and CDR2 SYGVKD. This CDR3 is CAISESGGYEQYF. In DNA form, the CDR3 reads TGTGCCATCAGTGAGTCGGGGGGCTACGAGCAGTACTTC.

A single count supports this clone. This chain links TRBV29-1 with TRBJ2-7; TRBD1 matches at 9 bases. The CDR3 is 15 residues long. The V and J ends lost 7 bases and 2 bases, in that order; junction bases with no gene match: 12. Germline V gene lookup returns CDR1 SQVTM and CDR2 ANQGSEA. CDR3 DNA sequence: TGCAGCGCCGTCCGAGGGACAGGGTTCACCTACGAGCAGTACTTC. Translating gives CSAVRGTGFTYEQYF.